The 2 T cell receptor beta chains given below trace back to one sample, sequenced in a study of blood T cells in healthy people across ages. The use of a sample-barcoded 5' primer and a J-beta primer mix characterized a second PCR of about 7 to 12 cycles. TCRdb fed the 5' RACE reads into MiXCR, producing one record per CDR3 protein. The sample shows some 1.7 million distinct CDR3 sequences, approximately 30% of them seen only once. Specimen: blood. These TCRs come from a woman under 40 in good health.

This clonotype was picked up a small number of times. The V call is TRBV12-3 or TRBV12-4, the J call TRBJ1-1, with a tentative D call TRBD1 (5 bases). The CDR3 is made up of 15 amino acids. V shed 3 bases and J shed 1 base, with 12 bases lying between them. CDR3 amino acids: CASSFGGAGNTEAFF. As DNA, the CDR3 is TGTGCCAGCAGTTTCGGCGGGGCCGGGAACACTGAAGCTTTCTTT.

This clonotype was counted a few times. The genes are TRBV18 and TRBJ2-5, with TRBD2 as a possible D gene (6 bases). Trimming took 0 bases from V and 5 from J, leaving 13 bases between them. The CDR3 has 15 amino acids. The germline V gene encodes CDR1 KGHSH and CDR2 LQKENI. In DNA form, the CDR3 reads TGTGCCAGCTCACCACCGGAGACTAGGGGCGAGACCCAGTACTTC. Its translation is CASSPPETRGETQYF.